The TCR beta chain described here comes from a study of CD8 T cells in Susac syndrome. The CDR3 totals 18 residues. Germline V gene lookup returns CDR1 SGHTA and CDR2 FQGNSA. Trimming stripped 5 bases from V and 3 bases from J, with 23 bases between. This clonotype was observed once. Reverse transcription of roughly 0.45 to 1 ug RNA used random hexamers. TCRdb re-called the immunoSEQ multiplex PCR reads through MiXCR, storing one row per CDR3 protein. The table lists around 300,000 distinct CDR3 sequences, 89% of them singletons, with under 0.2% in the top ten. The sequencing sample was made of CD8+ T cells from PBMCs. The J gene is TRBJ1-5, the V gene TRBV7-2, with D unclear. The receptor comes from a human donor with multiple sclerosis. The CDR3 spells CASSPVTEATGHNQPQHF. CDR3 DNA: TGTGCCAGCAGCCCAGTCACAGAGGCAACGGGCCACAATCAGCCCCAGCATTTT. Looking up the rest from reference TRBV7-2 and TRBJ1-5 gives the full variable domain: GAGVSQSPSNKVTEKGKDVELRCDPISGHTALYWYRQSLGQGLEFLIYFQGNSAPDKSGLPSDRFSAERTGGSVSTLTIQRTQQEDSAVYLCASSPVTEATGHNQPQHFGDGTRLSIL.